A selection of T cell receptor beta chains follows, all from one sample in a study of T cells in Graves' hyperthyroidism and ophthalmopathy. MiXCR was run by TCRdb on the multiplex PCR reads, yielding one entry per CDR3 protein. This table has around 100,000 distinct CDR3 sequences, approximately 48% appearing once. What was sequenced was blood. The receptors stem from a man in his forties with Graves' hyperthyroidism. Both conserved end residues are part of each CDR3.

cdr3_aa	v_call
CACRAQVTDTQYF	TRBV2
CASSLSRLNYGYTF	TRBV7-9
CASSYLGLAGEQYF	TRBV5-1
CASSPGQDTQYF	TRBV7-7
CAISEYSGEANEQFF	TRBV10-3
CATSRDSGADTQYF	TRBV15
CASSEARVNYGYTF	TRBV2
CASSQDWGGMSGANVLTF	TRBV4-2
CASSMDRPSSTDTQYF	TRBV11-2
CASSPRLALGETQYF	TRBV7-9
CASSLDAGTGYFGELFF	TRBV7-9
CASSFRDNEQFF	TRBV12-3/TRBV12-4
CSVLPVGAALPEQYF	TRBV29-1
CASSLVGWGTQYF	TRBV7-8
CSVEVVPDYGCTF	TRBV29-1
CSARGDRGNTEAFF	TRBV20-1
CASSGVPPNERFF	TRBV2
CASSQGTSGDNEQFF	TRBV7-8
CASSLPTRVEGYTF	TRBV7-2
CASSPQGRGVDTQYF	TRBV10-1
CASSTGISPTDTQYF	TRBV5-1
CSARDRGHYGYTF	TRBV20-1
CASSSHGSGGAVETQYF	TRBV5-8
CASSARGRDYGYTF	TRBV5-6
CASTTGHSNQPQHF	TRBV19
CASSHTKQGWNSYEQYF	TRBV7-4
CASSQTGLSGNTIYF	TRBV6-5
CSAQAVGDTEAFF	TRBV29-1
CASSQGPQPQHF	TRBV3-1
CASSWPGGAKTQYF	TRBV12-3/TRBV12-4
CATSGTVQGIYEQYF	TRBV15
CASSPPDRLLIYEQYF	TRBV12-3/TRBV12-4
CASSLSGVYSNQPQHF	TRBV3-1
CASSLAHGEAFF	TRBV12-3/TRBV12-4
CSARGQGTGELFF	TRBV20-1
CASTFGVTDTQYF	TRBV5-1
CASSYPTEMAGGRYEQYF	TRBV6-2/TRBV6-3
CSVVDGTISYNEQFF	TRBV29-1
CASSPWGTTDNEQFF	TRBV5-1
CASSALGGGTNEQFF	TRBV9
CSAVPGLSVRTDTQYF	TRBV20-1
CSASLAGGYEQFF	TRBV20-1
CASNLGRSNQPQHF	TRBV6-6